This T cell receptor beta chain appears in the sequencing data of a study of regulatory T cells in long-lasting Graves disease. This sample's time point: newly diagnosed GD, antithyroid drugs for less than 3 months. Following extraction of RNA from PBMCs, that RNA was used to make the TCR library. Graves' disease diagnoses followed American Thyroid Association guidelines. Libraries of TCR beta came from iRepertoire HTBI primers plus Arm-PCR of CDR3 regions. From the multiplex PCR reads, TCRdb called clonotypes with MiXCR, one entry per CDR3 protein. This sample has some 250,000 distinct CDR3 sequences, with around 16% found just once. This clonotype was detected ten times or more. CDR3 length equals 11 residues. The germline V and J ends were trimmed by 8 bases and 3 bases, with 8 bases remaining between them. Germline V CDR1 and CDR2: ENHRY, SYGVKD.

The chain joins TRBV10-3 to TRBJ2-7, with a weak D call TRBD2 (5 bases). The sample consisted of peripheral blood mononuclear cells (PBMCs), taken at new diagnosis, from a patient treated with antithyroid drugs. This TCR derives from a female donor with Graves disease. The CDR3 region has the DNA TGTGCCATCTCGGGGAGCTACGAGCAGTACTTC. Amino acid sequence: CAISGSYEQYF.